A selection of T cell receptor beta chains follows, all from one sample in a study of beta chain features in type 1 diabetes. The data were produced by immunoSEQ multiplex PCR, yet TCRdb's version contains in-frame clones alone and is incomplete. The data hold about 140,000 clones, with about 9.7% observed a single time. Sequencing was performed on central memory CD4+ T cells from blood. All receptors come from a woman aged 40 to 50 in good health. Both conserved end residues are part of each CDR3. A D gene is named only where the DNA matches it firmly. Clone size is shown for a subset of rows, as once, few, many or a class of expanded clone.

CDR3 protein,CDR3 DNA,V gene,clone size,D gene,J gene
CASSLQGAKQPQHF,TGTGCCAGCAGTTTACAGGGGGCTAAGCAGCCCCAGCATTTT,TRBV27,.,TRBD1,TRBJ1-5
CASSLGTGVPATGYTF,TGCGCCAGCAGCTTGGGGACAGGGGTTCCCGCTACTGGCTACACCTTC,TRBV5-1,few,TRBD1,TRBJ1-2
CASSERTGRYEQYF,TGTGCCAGCAGTGAGAGGACAGGGAGGTACGAGCAGTACTTC,TRBV6-1,.,TRBD1,TRBJ2-7
CASSLATAGGGHNEQFF,TGTGCCAGCAGCTTGGCCACGGCGGGGGGAGGCCACAATGAGCAGTTCTTC,TRBV5-4,.,TRBD2,TRBJ2-1
CASSETGRAEETQYF,TGTGCCAGCAGCGAGACAGGGCGGGCGGAAGAGACCCAGTACTTC,TRBV5-6,few,TRBD1,TRBJ2-5
CASSLDPQGAGGYTF,TGTGCCAGCAGCCTCGACCCCCAGGGGGCGGGGGGCTACACCTTC,TRBV11-2,few,TRBD1,TRBJ1-2
CSVRFGGGTEAFF,TGCAGCGTTAGGTTCGGGGGAGGCACTGAAGCTTTCTTT,TRBV29-1,few,.,TRBJ1-1
CSVGGGAGETQYF,TGCAGCGTTGGAGGCGGGGCAGGGGAGACCCAGTACTTC,TRBV29-1,.,.,TRBJ2-5
CASSLSGDSRNYEQYF,TGTGCCAGCAGCTTATCGGGTGACAGTAGGAACTACGAGCAGTACTTC,TRBV7-6,once,.,TRBJ2-7
CASSWAGGRPDEQFF,TGCGCCAGCAGCTGGGCGGGGGGAAGACCGGATGAGCAGTTCTTC,TRBV5-1,few,TRBD2,TRBJ2-1
CASSPGQGSSYEQYF,TGCGCCAGCAGTCCCGGACAGGGATCCTCCTACGAGCAGTACTTC,TRBV5-1,.,TRBD1,TRBJ2-7
CASSLKPSGGGLTDTQYF,TGCGCCAGCAGCTTGAAACCTAGCGGGGGCGGCTTGACAGATACGCAGTATTTT,TRBV5-1,few,TRBD2,TRBJ2-3
CASSPLQLRTDTQYF,TGTGCCAGCAGCCCACTACAATTACGCACAGATACGCAGTATTTT,TRBV11-2,few,.,TRBJ2-3
CASSPRQGASYGYTF,TGTGCCAGCAGTCCAAGACAGGGGGCAAGCTATGGCTACACCTTC,TRBV27,few,TRBD1,TRBJ1-2
CASSLNVVTDTQYF,TGTGCCAGCAGCTTAAACGTAGTCACAGATACGCAGTATTTT,TRBV7-2,few,.,TRBJ2-3
CASSVDRDTQYF,TGTGCCAGCAGCGTAGACAGGGATACGCAGTATTTT,TRBV9,.,.,TRBJ2-3
CASSLLAGDQETQYF,TGTGCCAGCAGCTTGTTAGCGGGGGACCAAGAGACCCAGTACTTC,TRBV5-6,.,TRBD2,TRBJ2-5
CASSVALGNTEAFF,TGTGCCAGCAGCGTAGCTTTGGGCAACACTGAAGCTTTCTTT,TRBV9,.,.,TRBJ1-1
CASSQSRGDTIIYSGANVLTF,TGCGCCAGCAGTCAATCCAGAGGGGACACAATAATCTACTCTGGGGCCAACGTCCTGACTTTC,TRBV23-1,many,.,TRBJ2-6
CASSLGSRRPYEQYF,TGTGCCAGCAGCTTGGGGAGTCGGAGGCCCTACGAGCAGTACTTC,TRBV5-4,.,.,TRBJ2-7
CASSIQGVNTEAFF,TGTGCCAGTAGTATTCAGGGGGTGAACACTGAAGCTTTCTTT,TRBV19,.,TRBD1,TRBJ1-1
CASSRDRGWGETQYF,TGTGCCAGCAGCCGAGACAGGGGATGGGGGGAGACCCAGTACTTC,TRBV5-4,few,TRBD1,TRBJ2-5
CASRNTGGVRKSYEQYF,TGTGCCAGCAGAAATACAGGGGGCGTCCGGAAATCCTACGAGCAGTACTTC,TRBV21-1,many,.,TRBJ2-7
CAESVGANTGELFF,TGTGCCGAGTCCGTGGGAGCGAACACCGGGGAGCTGTTTTTT,TRBV6-6,many,.,TRBJ2-2
CASSGVHEGADTQYF,TGTGCCAGCAGCGGGGTCCATGAGGGAGCAGATACGCAGTATTTT,TRBV14,many,.,TRBJ2-3
CASSRGQGNYGYTF,TGCGCCAGCAGCCGAGGACAGGGTAACTATGGCTACACCTTC,TRBV5-1,few,TRBD1,TRBJ1-2
CASSPRGGANQPQHF,TGTGCCAGCAGCCCCCGAGGCGGGGCGAATCAGCCCCAGCATTTT,TRBV5-7,.,.,TRBJ1-5
CASSGEYSNQPQHF,TGTGCCAGCAGTGGAGAATATAGCAATCAGCCCCAGCATTTT,TRBV6-5,few,.,TRBJ1-5
CASGIQDQTQYF,TGTGCTAGTGGTATACAGGATCAGACCCAGTACTTC,TRBV12-5,.,.,TRBJ2-5
CASSTDRGQETQYF,TGTGCCAGCAGCACGGACAGGGGGCAAGAGACCCAGTACTTC,TRBV7-7,.,TRBD1,TRBJ2-5
CASSQEGGGRDEQFF,TGCGCCAGCAGCCAAGAAGGCGGGGGGAGGGATGAGCAGTTCTTC,TRBV4-3,.,TRBD2,TRBJ2-1
CASSGIGRVGADTQYF,TGTGCCAGCAGTGGGATCGGCAGGGTGGGCGCAGATACGCAGTATTTT,TRBV2,few,.,TRBJ2-3
CASSLGAGGGEQYF,TGTGCCAGCAGCTTAGGTGCAGGGGGTGGCGAGCAGTACTTC,TRBV7-2,many,TRBD1,TRBJ2-7
CASSEERLGSGGLFF,TGTGCCAGCAGTGAAGAGAGGCTAGGTAGCGGGGGTCTGTTTTTT,TRBV2,few,TRBD2,TRBJ2-2
CASNPRTWENYGYTF,TGTGCCAGCAACCCGAGGACCTGGGAGAACTATGGCTACACCTTC,TRBV7-9,.,.,TRBJ1-2
CASSWGLAGASEQYF,TGTGCCAGCAGTTGGGGACTAGCGGGGGCAAGCGAGCAGTACTTC,TRBV6-6,few,TRBD2,TRBJ2-7
CASSQDQGTGGYEQYF,TGCGCCAGCAGCCAAGATCAAGGGACAGGGGGGTACGAGCAGTACTTC,TRBV4-3,.,TRBD1,TRBJ2-7
CATSRDSQPQHF,TGTGCCACCAGCAGAGATAGTCAGCCCCAGCATTTT,TRBV15,many,.,TRBJ1-5
CASSNPSIYEQYF,TGTGCCAGCAGTAACCCATCTATCTACGAGCAGTACTTC,TRBV6-5,.,.,TRBJ2-7
CASSKTGSSYEQYF,TGTGCCAGCAGTAAGACAGGGAGCTCCTACGAGCAGTACTTC,TRBV7-2,few,TRBD1,TRBJ2-7
CASSLGLLSRTDTQYF,TGCGCCAGCAGCTTGGGATTACTTTCCCGCACAGATACGCAGTATTTT,TRBV5-1,.,.,TRBJ2-3
CASSPDRGRTDTQYF,TGTGCCAGCAGTCCGGACAGGGGCCGCACAGATACGCAGTATTTT,TRBV2,.,TRBD1,TRBJ2-3
CASSPGGGQINSGNTIYF,TGTGCCAGCAGCCCCGGCGGGGGTCAAATCAACTCTGGAAACACCATATATTTT,TRBV5-4,few,.,TRBJ1-3
CAITESGTDTQYF,TGTGCCATCACCGAATCAGGGACAGATACGCAGTATTTT,TRBV10-3,few,.,TRBJ2-3
CASSYSYEQYF,TGTGCCAGCAGCTACAGCTACGAGCAGTACTTC,TRBV11-2,many,.,TRBJ2-7
CASSPAGTYEQYF,TGTGCCAGCTCACCAGCGGGGACCTACGAGCAGTACTTC,TRBV18,.,.,TRBJ2-7
CASSLGGPGQGAHGYTF,TGTGCCAGCAGCTTAGGGGGACCGGGACAGGGGGCGCATGGCTACACCTTC,TRBV7-2,.,TRBD1,TRBJ1-2
CASSDGVSTDTQYF,TGTGCCAGCAGTGACGGAGTAAGCACAGATACGCAGTATTTT,TRBV6-4,.,.,TRBJ2-3
CASSRSMYEQYF,TGTGCCAGCAGCAGATCTATGTACGAGCAGTACTTC,TRBV11-2,.,.,TRBJ2-7
CASNLPPAPKYF,TGTGCCAGCAACTTGCCCCCCGCGCCTAAGTACTTC,TRBV7-2,many,.,TRBJ2-5
CASSFEGLQNTDTQYF,TGTGCCAGCAGCTTTGAGGGTCTACAGAACACAGATACGCAGTATTTT,TRBV5-4,few,.,TRBJ2-3
CASSLKLAGGPDTQYF,TGTGCCAGCAGCTTGAAGTTAGCGGGGGGCCCAGATACGCAGTATTTT,TRBV5-6,few,TRBD2,TRBJ2-3
CASSLEAQGRSDTQYF,TGTGCCAGCAGCTTAGAGGCACAGGGGAGGTCGGATACGCAGTATTTT,TRBV7-9,few,.,TRBJ2-3
CASRAGLLGTDTQYF,TGTGCCAGCAGGGCGGGACTCCTAGGCACAGATACGCAGTATTTT,TRBV2,few,.,TRBJ2-3
CASSSGTVYGYTF,TGTGCCAGCAGTTCGGGGACAGTCTATGGCTACACCTTC,TRBV27,few,TRBD1,TRBJ1-2
CAWSWMGRGEANYGYTF,TGTGCCTGGAGTTGGATGGGCAGGGGGGAAGCTAACTATGGCTACACCTTC,TRBV30,.,TRBD1,TRBJ1-2
CASSPLIQGSGANVLTF,TGTGCCAGCTCACCGCTGATCCAGGGGAGCGGGGCCAACGTCCTGACTTTC,TRBV18,few,.,TRBJ2-6